A selection of T cell receptor beta chains follows, all from one sample in a study of cytomegalovirus exposure and HLA in healthy donors. Here immunoSEQ multiplex PCR was the method, and the copy in TCRdb shows in-frame clones only, minus some. The sample has 100,000 to 150,000 clones, over 65% seen once. Specimen: PBMCs. All receptors come from a man aged 25-45 years in good health and CMV-seropositive. Both conserved end residues are part of each CDR3. The D gene is left open where the match is weak.

V: TRBV7-9
D: TRBD1
J: TRBJ2-2
DNA: TGTGCCAGCAGCTACCCGGGACAGGGTAGCACCGGGGAGCTGTTTTTT
CDR3: CASSYPGQGSTGELFF

V: TRBV5-5
D: TRBD1
J: TRBJ1-3
DNA: TGTGCCAGCAGCTGGGGACAGACTTCCTCTGGAAACACCATATATTTT
CDR3: CASSWGQTSSGNTIYF

V: TRBV5-1
D: TRBD2
J: TRBJ2-2
DNA: TGCGCCAGCAGCTTGGAGGGCGGGAGGACCACCGGGGAGCTGTTTTTT
CDR3: CASSLEGGRTTGELFF

V: TRBV6-5
D: TRBD2
J: TRBJ2-7
DNA: TGTGCCAGCAGTTACAAGCGGGGAGCCGGGCAGTACTTC
CDR3: CASSYKRGAGQYF

V: TRBV13
D: TRBD1
J: TRBJ1-1
DNA: TGTGCCAGCAGCGTGGCAGGGGGCTTCACTGAAGCTTTCTTT
CDR3: CASSVAGGFTEAFF

V: TRBV9
D: TRBD1
J: TRBJ2-7
DNA: TGTGCCAGCAGTACTTTGACAGGGAACGAGCAGTACTTC
CDR3: CASSTLTGNEQYF

V: TRBV10-3
D: TRBD2
J: TRBJ2-1
DNA: TGTGCCATCAGGAGGCGCGGGCTAGCGGGAGGAGTGGGTGAGCAGTTCTTC
CDR3: CAIRRRGLAGGVGEQFF

V: TRBV27
D: TRBD2
J: TRBJ2-3
DNA: TGTGCCAGCAGTTTATCTCTGGGGACTAGCGGGAGGGCAGATACGCAGTATTTT
CDR3: CASSLSLGTSGRADTQYF

V: TRBV4-1
D: TRBD1
J: TRBJ2-7
DNA: TGCGCCAGCAGCCAAGAAGGGACAGGGGGCGTTGGTATCGACGAGCAGTACTTC
CDR3: CASSQEGTGGVGIDEQYF

V: TRBV18
D: NA
J: TRBJ1-1
DNA: TGTGCCAGCTCACAGCGACAGGAAGGGGCTGAAGCTTTCTTT
CDR3: CASSQRQEGAEAFF

V: TRBV28
D: NA
J: TRBJ1-2
DNA: TGTGCCAGCCGCCTCTGGGGCAACTATGGCTACACCTTC
CDR3: CASRLWGNYGYTF

V: TRBV2
D: TRBD1
J: TRBJ1-5
DNA: TGTGCCAGCGCCAGGGGGCCAGGGTTGTCCCCTCAGCCCCAGCATTTT
CDR3: CASARGPGLSPQPQHF

V: TRBV30
D: NA
J: TRBJ2-2
DNA: TGTGCCTGGAGTTCTTTCGGTACCGGGGAGCTGTTTTTT
CDR3: CAWSSFGTGELFF

V: TRBV27
D: NA
J: TRBJ2-7
DNA: TGTGCCAGCAGTTTATCGTTGGCGGAGTCGGGCTACGAGCAGTACTTC
CDR3: CASSLSLAESGYEQYF

V: TRBV27
D: TRBD1
J: TRBJ1-2
DNA: TGTGCCAGCAGTCCGACAGGGGGATTGGGCTATGGCTACACCTTC
CDR3: CASSPTGGLGYGYTF

V: TRBV6-1
D: NA
J: TRBJ2-7
DNA: TGTGCCAGCAGTGAAGCAGAGGTAGGGGGATACGAGCAGTACTTC
CDR3: CASSEAEVGGYEQYF

V: TRBV9
D: NA
J: TRBJ2-4
DNA: TGTGCCAGCAGCGAAAGGACAGATGGTAGCATTCAGTACTTC
CDR3: CASSERTDGSIQYF